This entry lists 21 T cell receptor beta chains sequenced from one sample in a study of T cell responses to AZD1222 COVID-19 vaccine. Sequenced by immunoSEQ multiplex PCR; TCRdb stores in-frame clones only, minus some. The data show almost 80,000 clones, roughly nine tenths seen once. The sequenced sample was peripheral blood, obtained on day 0 of AZD1222 vaccination. These receptors were collected from an adult in good health.

The chain links TRBV5-1 to TRBJ1-1, with D unclear. V lost 3 bases and J 10 bases, leaving 16 bases between the germline ends. The germline gives CDR1 SGHRS, CDR2 YFSETQ. This CDR3 has 13 residues. In nucleotides, the CDR3 is TGCGCCAGCAGCTCGGACCTGTCCCAGGTAGCTTTCTTT. Translating gives CASSSDLSQVAFF.

The gene calls are TRBV28 and TRBJ2-3; tentatively, D is TRBD2 (6 bases). The ends were cut back, 7 bases at V and 4 bases at J, with 12 bases in the middle. The germline V gene encodes CDR1 MDHEN and CDR2 SYDVKM. The CDR3 consists of 13 residues. The CDR3 DNA reads TGTGCCAGCACCCTCCCGGGGGCAGATACGCAGTATTTT. It codes for CASTLPGADTQYF.

This chain links TRBV7-2 with TRBJ1-1, with unresolved D. The CDR3 runs 15 residues. CDR1 is SGHTA, CDR2 FQGNSA, per germline. V dropped 7 bases and J dropped 0 bases, with 15 bases sitting between them. CDR3 loop: CASTPEAFMNTEAFF. CDR3 DNA sequence: TGTGCCAGCACCCCTGAGGCCTTCATGAACACTGAAGCTTTCTTT.

This clone was recorded once. The chain links TRBV19 to TRBJ2-1, with D hard to call. CDR1 is LNHDA, CDR2 SQIVND, per germline (reference sequence). The CDR3 sequence is 15 residues long. The V gene lost 5 bases and the J gene lost 0 bases, with 11 bases spanning the gap. CDR3 DNA sequence: TGTGCCAGTAGTCCCTTGGAAAGCTCCTACAATGAGCAGTTCTTC. Translating gives CASSPLESSYNEQFF.

The chain uses TRBV6-1 and TRBJ1-5; no definite D call. The CDR3 totals 12 residues. V lost 3 bases and J lost 5, with 5 bases in between. Germline CDR1 reads MNHNS; CDR2 reads SASEGT. In DNA, the CDR3 is TGTGCCAGCAGTGAGTGGGATCAGCCCCAGCATTTT. It codes for CASSEWDQPQHF.

CDR3 sequence: CASSRPSEGEQYF. CDR3 nucleotide sequence: TGTGCCAGCAGTAGACCGTCGGAGGGCGAGCAGTACTTC. V gene TRBV6-5 combines with J gene TRBJ2-7, with D tentatively TRBD2 (6 bases). CDR1 and CDR2 from the germline V gene are MNHEY and SVGAGI. Trimming left V 5 bases short and J 6 bases short, with 14 bases between. CDR3 length: 13 residues.

The chain is built from TRBV5-1 and TRBJ1-1, with 7 bases identical to TRBD1. V was clipped by 4 bases and J by 1 base; unmatched bases: 7. Germline values: CDR1 SGHRS, CDR2 YFSETQ. The CDR3 runs 15 residues. The CDR3 DNA reads TGCGCCAGCAGCGGAAGGACAGGACCGAACACTGAAGCTTTCTTT. Protein: CASSGRTGPNTEAFF. Complete variable domain (other parts from reference TRBV5-1 and TRBJ1-1): KAGVTQTPRYLIKTRGQQVTLSCSPISGHRSVSWYQQTPGQGLQFLFEYFSETQRNKGNFPGRFSGRQFSNSRSEMNVSTLELGDSALYLCASSGRTGPNTEAFFGQGTRLTVV.

The chain couples TRBV1 to TRBJ2-7; TRBD1 is the table's D call and was not checked against the DNA. TRBV1 is recorded as a pseudogene. The CDR3 sequence is 14 residues long. The CDR3 sequence: CTSSQFGSYYEQYF. Written as DNA, the CDR3 is TGCACCAGCAGCCAATTTGGCTCGTACTACGAGCAGTACTTC.

This clone was detected a few times. The chain joins TRBV7-3 to TRBJ2-7; D unclear. The V end was cut by 5 bases, the J end by 6 bases, with 14 bases between. The germline V gene encodes CDR1 SGHTA and CDR2 FQGTGA. This CDR3 is built from 13 residues. CDR3 in amino acids: CASSNDPSGEQYF. The CDR3 DNA reads TGTGCCAGCAGCAATGACCCATCGGGCGAGCAGTACTTC.

CDR3 in amino acids: CASSLGREQTQYF. The CDR3 nucleotides are TGTGCCAGCAGCTTGGGGCGGGAACAGACCCAGTACTTC. This rearrangement joins TRBV5-6 to TRBJ2-5, with D tentatively TRBD2 (6 bases). Germline CDR1 SGHDT, CDR2 YYEEEE. Trimming removed 0 bases at V and 6 bases at J, with 9 bases between. This CDR3 has 13 residues.

This clone showed up just once. V gene TRBV12-3 or TRBV12-4 combines with J gene TRBJ1-5; possible D gene TRBD1, 6 bases. V dropped 10 bases and J dropped 6 bases, with 16 bases sitting between them. The CDR3 consists of 13 residues. CDR3 nucleotides: TGTGCCATAAAAAGGGGGTTAGGTCAGCCCCAGCATTTT. Residues: CAIKRGLGQPQHF.

The chain combines TRBV27 with TRBJ1-4; D not resolved. Trimming shortened V by 2 bases and J by 4 bases, and 14 bases separated the two germline ends. The CDR3 is 16 amino acids. Germline loops: CDR1 MNHEY, CDR2 SMNVEV (reference sequence). CDR3: CASSLTGVADNEKLFF. The CDR3 coding sequence is TGTGCCAGCAGTTTAACTGGGGTCGCAGATAATGAAAAACTGTTTTTT.

The rearrangement links TRBV7-3 to TRBJ2-2; 12 bases match TRBD2. This CDR3 contains 15 residues. The ends lost 3 bases at V and 13 bases at J; junction bases unmatched: 9. The germline gives CDR1 SGHTA, CDR2 FQGTGA. CDR3 in amino acids: CASSFSGLAGNRLFF. As DNA, the CDR3 is TGTGCCAGCAGCTTTTCTGGACTAGCGGGGAATAGGCTGTTTTTT.

The chain joins TRBV5-1 to TRBJ1-5; D perhaps matches TRBD1 (5 bases). This CDR3 has 15 amino acids. V gave up 3 bases and J gave up 5 bases, with 15 bases separating them. Germline V gene lookup returns CDR1 SGHRS and CDR2 YFSETQ. The CDR3 coding sequence is TGCGCCAGCAGCTATACGGGCAGGGCCGATCAGCCCCAGCATTTT. Protein sequence: CASSYTGRADQPQHF.

The rearrangement links TRBV6-5 to TRBJ1-5; D is perhaps TRBD1 (5 bases). V lost 7 bases and J lost 4, with 11 bases in between. The CDR3 contains 13 residues. From germline, CDR1 is MNHEY and CDR2 SVGAGI. The CDR3 DNA sequence: TGTGCCAGCATGACGGGGCGAAATCAGCCCCAGCATTTT. This codes for CASMTGRNQPQHF.

The chain links TRBV5-1 to TRBJ2-2, with a possible D match to TRBD1 (5 bases). The V and J ends lost 4 bases and 1 base respectively, with 14 bases between them. Germline V gene data show CDR1 as SGHRS and CDR2 as YFSETQ. The CDR3 extends over 16 amino acids. CDR3 sequence (DNA): TGCGCCAGCAGCGAAGGTCGGCAGGGGAACACCGGGGAGCTGTTTTTT. Amino acid sequence: CASSEGRQGNTGELFF.

V usage is TRBV5-1 and J usage is TRBJ1-1; no definite D call. Germline CDR1 is SGHRS and CDR2 is YFSETQ. This CDR3 is built from 13 residues. V lost 7 bases and J 2 bases, leaving 12 bases between the germline ends. The CDR3 reads CASHERVNTEAFF. The CDR3 bases are TGCGCCAGCCACGAAAGGGTTAACACTGAAGCTTTCTTT.

The V gene is TRBV28, the J gene TRBJ2-1; TRBD2 aligns across 11 bases. Germline CDR1 is MDHEN and CDR2 is SYDVKM. The V and J ends lost 1 base and 7 bases, in that order; junction bases with no gene match: 6. There are 16 residues in the CDR3. CDR3 amino acids: CASSLSRTSGRNEQFF. The CDR3 bases are TGTGCCAGCAGTTTATCCCGCACTAGCGGGAGAAATGAGCAGTTCTTC.

In this sample, this clone turned up a few times. The V gene is TRBV4-1, the J gene TRBJ1-5; D ambiguous. Germline V gene sequence: CDR1 MGHRA, CDR2 YSYEKL. The CDR3 covers 13 residues. Trimming took 4 bases from V and 6 from J, leaving 10 bases between them. The CDR3 is CASSLNVVQPQHF. The CDR3 nucleotides read TGCGCCAGCAGCCTGAATGTGGTTCAGCCCCAGCATTTT.

V and J are TRBV30 and TRBJ2-3, with a possible D match to TRBD2 (5 bases). Germline lookup yields CDR1 GTSNPN and CDR2 SVGIG (reference sequence). V was shortened by 3 bases and J by 4 bases, with 11 bases between the two germline ends. CDR3 length: 13 amino acids. The CDR3 DNA reads as TGTGCCTGGAGCGGCGGGCAGCCAGATACGCAGTATTTT. This sequence encodes CAWSGGQPDTQYF.

In DNA, the CDR3 is TGTGCCAGCAGCTTAACACTACGGGGCCTCGACAGGGCGGGGAACACTGAAGCTTTCTTT. Translated: CASSLTLRGLDRAGNTEAFF. The rearrangement uses TRBV11-3 and TRBJ1-1; 7 nucleotides align to TRBD1. J was trimmed by 1 base and V by 2 bases; bases with no gene match: 19. There are 20 residues in the CDR3. Per germline, CDR1 SGHNT and CDR2 YENEEA.